This TCR beta chain was identified in a study of T cells in Graves' hyperthyroidism and ophthalmopathy. This clonotype has a handful of counts. Researchers took RNA transcripts and amplified the TCR beta CDR3 regions from them. The TCR CDR3 was amplified in a first-round RT-PCR using the HTBI primer set. TCRdb recomputed calls from the multiplex PCR reads with MiXCR, one row per CDR3 protein. The table lists a few hundred thousand distinct CDR3 sequences, roughly a sixth of them singletons, with 2.5% to 4% in the top ten. CDR1 is SEHNR and CDR2 is FQNEAQ in the germline V gene (reference sequence). Unmatched junction bases numbered 12, after V lost 5 bases and J lost 5 bases. This CDR3 comprises 15 residues.

This receptor was taken from a woman between 40 and 50 years old with Graves' ophthalmopathy. Sequences were obtained from blood. The rearrangement joins TRBV7-9 to TRBJ2-7; 7 bases are shared with TRBD1. The CDR3 here is CASSPDRSFHHEQYF. The CDR3 DNA is TGTGCCAGCAGCCCGGACAGGTCTTTTCACCACGAGCAGTACTTC.